The 9 T cell receptor beta chains in this list originate from one sample, sequenced in a study of beta chain features in type 1 diabetes. The isolated RNA, all of it, was reverse transcribed, so expressed TCRB transcripts were what got sequenced. TCRdb keeps only in-frame clones here, not all; method: immunoSEQ multiplex PCR. The table has 300,000 to 350,000 clones, 8% seen once; the top ten hold around 0.44%. The sequenced sample consisted of central memory CD4+ T cells from blood. Receptor source: a woman aged 18-29 years in good health.

This clone has a handful of counts. The chain links TRBV10-3 to TRBJ2-7; a possible D gene is TRBD1 (6 bases). V was shortened by 6 bases and J by 2 bases, with 17 bases between the two germline ends. The length of the CDR3 is 15 residues. Germline CDR1 and CDR2: ENHRY and SYGVKD. The CDR3 reads CAIRTDRSFAYEQYF. In DNA, the CDR3 is TGTGCCATCAGGACGGACAGATCTTTTGCCTACGAGCAGTACTTC.

This clone was counted a few times. The V gene is TRBV4-1, the J gene TRBJ2-6; D might be TRBD2 (6 bases). Germline lookup yields CDR1 MGHRA and CDR2 YSYEKL. Trimming shortened V by 6 bases and J by 0 bases, and 15 bases separated the two germline ends. The CDR3 is 17 residues long. For the CDR3, the DNA is TGCGCCAGCAGTTGGAGGGTGGGCCTCTCTGGGGCCAACGTCCTGACTTTC. Its protein product is CASSWRVGLSGANVLTF.

The CDR3 sequence: CASSTYAGGGETQYF. CDR3 DNA: TGTGCCAGCAGCACTTACGCAGGGGGCGGGGAGACCCAGTACTTC. The V call is TRBV13, the J call TRBJ2-5; 8 nucleotides match TRBD1. The V segment lost 5 bases and the J segment 5 bases; nucleotides outside the gene matches: 10. This CDR3 contains 15 residues. Per germline, CDR1 PRHDT and CDR2 FYEKMQ (reference sequence).

The V call is TRBV4-3, the J call TRBJ1-1, with D unresolved. V was trimmed by 1 base and J by 1 base, leaving 4 bases between them. The CDR3 totals 13 residues. Germline CDR1 LGHNA, CDR2 YSLEER. CDR3: CASSQVTNTEAFF. The CDR3 region has the DNA TGCGCCAGCAGCCAAGTGACGAACACTGAAGCTTTCTTT.

This clone appeared a few times. The CDR3 is CASSVILGVYNEQFF. Written as DNA, the CDR3 is TGTGCCAGCAGCGTAATTCTAGGGGTGTACAATGAGCAGTTCTTC. The chain combines TRBV7-9 with TRBJ2-1; maybe TRBD1 (5 bases). The germline CDR1 and CDR2 sequences are SEHNR and FQNEAQ (reference sequence). The CDR3 has 15 residues. V was cut by 5 bases and J by 4 bases, with 15 bases left in between.

In this sample, this clone turned up many times. This chain connects TRBV19 to TRBJ1-5, with TRBD1 matching 9 bases. Germline lookup yields CDR1 LNHDA and CDR2 SQIVND (reference sequence). The CDR3 totals 16 residues. V lost 8 bases and J lost 7; bases outside the gene matches: 15. CDR3 bases: TGTGCCAGTCTTGGGGCGGGGACAGGGCCTTGGCAGCCCCAGCATTTT. Translated: CASLGAGTGPWQPQHF.

In this sample, this clone turned up a few times. The rearrangement uses TRBV10-3 and TRBJ1-6; tentative D call: TRBD1 (6 bases). CDR1 and CDR2 from the germline V gene are ENHRY and SYGVKD. This CDR3 comprises 13 residues. Trimming took 7 bases from V and 7 from J, leaving 11 bases between them. This chain's CDR3 is CAINQGLNSPLHF. Here the CDR3 DNA reads TGTGCCATCAACCAGGGGTTGAATTCACCCCTCCACTTT.

This clone was seen more than once but under ten times. This sequence joins TRBV5-4 and TRBJ2-4; TRBD1 aligns across 7 bases. This CDR3 has 16 residues. CDR1 and CDR2 (germline): SGHNT, YYREEE (reference sequence). Trimming took 4 bases from V and 4 from J; bases not matched to a gene: 11. The CDR3 DNA follows: TGTGCCAGCAGCGGTACAGGGGATGGGTTTAAAAACATTCAGTACTTC. It encodes CASSGTGDGFKNIQYF.

The chain combines TRBV2 with TRBJ1-2; TRBD1 aligns across 9 bases. Germline values: CDR1 SNHLY, CDR2 FYNNEI. V gave up 10 bases and J gave up 7 bases; unmatched junction bases: 7. The CDR3 length is 12 residues. The CDR3 region is CAISTGGGGYTF. The CDR3 DNA follows: TGTGCCATATCAACAGGGGGCGGTGGCTACACCTTC.